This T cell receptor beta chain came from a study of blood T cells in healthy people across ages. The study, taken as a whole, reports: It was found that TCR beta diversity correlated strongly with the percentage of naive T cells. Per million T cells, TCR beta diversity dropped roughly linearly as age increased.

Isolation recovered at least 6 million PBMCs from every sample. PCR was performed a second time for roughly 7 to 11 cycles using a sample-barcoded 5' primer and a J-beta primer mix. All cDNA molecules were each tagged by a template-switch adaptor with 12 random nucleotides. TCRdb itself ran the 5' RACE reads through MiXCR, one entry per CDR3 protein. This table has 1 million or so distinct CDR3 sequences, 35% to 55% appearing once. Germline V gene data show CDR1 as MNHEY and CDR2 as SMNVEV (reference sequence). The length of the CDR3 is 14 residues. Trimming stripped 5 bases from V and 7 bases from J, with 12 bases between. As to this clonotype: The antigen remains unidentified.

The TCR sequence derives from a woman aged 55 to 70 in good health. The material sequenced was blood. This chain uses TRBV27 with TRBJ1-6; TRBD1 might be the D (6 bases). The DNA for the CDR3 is TGTGCCAGCAGTCCAGGACAGTCAAATTCACCCCTCCACTTT. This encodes CASSPGQSNSPLHF.